A selection of T cell receptor beta chains follows, all from one sample in a study of T-cell reconstitution after alpha-beta-depleted transplantation in children. TCRdb reanalysed the PCR reads using MiXCR and keeps one entry per CDR3 protein. This sample yields 350,000 to 500,000 distinct CDR3 sequences, of which around 46% are seen a single time; 25% to 30% belongs to the top ten. The material was PBMCs, obtained before TCRalphabeta/CD19-depleted stem cell transplant. The receptor set was obtained from a girl aged 2 to 10 with aplastic anemia, due to receive a stem cell transplant. Each CDR3 is given with its conserved first and last residue. Each record gives: V gene, CDR3 protein.

v_gene: TRBV20-1; CDR3aa: CSASAPSRGRGRTQYF
v_gene: TRBV12-3/TRBV12-4; CDR3aa: CASSANRVSVDTQYF
v_gene: TRBV5-5; CDR3aa: CASSSRPSFTDTQYF
v_gene: TRBV15; CDR3aa: CATSSAGTGSYEQYF
v_gene: TRBV7-9; CDR3aa: CASSLLASSTDTQYF
v_gene: TRBV4-1; CDR3aa: CASSHGLLSGNTIYF
v_gene: TRBV5-1; CDR3aa: CASSSRTSIGELFF
v_gene: TRBV20-1; CDR3aa: CSARDSGRALGEQYF
v_gene: TRBV10-3; CDR3aa: CAISESIFSGRNTEAFF
v_gene: TRBV19; CDR3aa: CASSTQGAYNEQFF
v_gene: TRBV7-9; CDR3aa: CASSLSAAYGYTF
v_gene: TRBV3-1; CDR3aa: CASSQVEGYGTEAFF
v_gene: TRBV6-1; CDR3aa: CASRKPPGQGHEQYF
v_gene: TRBV4-1; CDR3aa: CASSQEKEGRGHREQYF
v_gene: TRBV20-1; CDR3aa: CSAIPGPEEKLFF
v_gene: TRBV6-5; CDR3aa: CASSYDRDRGFTDTQYF
v_gene: TRBV10-3; CDR3aa: CAISESVGTGPGELFF
v_gene: TRBV29-1; CDR3aa: CSVVGGQGRWTEAFF
v_gene: TRBV2; CDR3aa: CASSERAIPHYGYTF
v_gene: TRBV12-3/TRBV12-4; CDR3aa: CASRSVGQSFNEQFF
v_gene: TRBV20-1; CDR3aa: CSAREGGTGRETQYF
v_gene: TRBV6-5; CDR3aa: CASSYSSDSNQPQHF
v_gene: TRBV4-1; CDR3aa: CASSQGTAAHEKLFF
v_gene: TRBV7-9; CDR3aa: CASRGLLETQYF